This T cell receptor (beta chain) was captured by sequencing in a study of cytomegalovirus exposure and HLA in healthy donors. Study-level points and caveats: It was about 150 TCR beta chains that were listed as cytomegalovirus-associated. What a later analysis reportedly showed was that an Asian-associated ancestry cluster had fewer N-insertions than the approximately 700-donor mean. A link between a missense DCLRE1C variant and TCR beta V- and J-gene trimming emerged from a later analysis.

Primers: 60 Vbeta forward and 13 Jbeta reverse. The table came from immunoSEQ multiplex PCR; TCRdb's copy has only in-frame clones and leaves some out. The specimen's table records about 72,000 clones. About this clone: Antigen: not known.

With 4 bases removed from V and 4 bases from J, the gap between germline ends came to 11 bases. The CDR3 loop spans 13 amino acids. Germline V lookup: CDR1 SGDLS, CDR2 YYNGEE. This TCR was recovered from a middle-aged man in good health and CMV-seronegative. The material sequenced was PBMCs. The V and J genes are TRBV9 and TRBJ1-1; no clear D. DNA for the CDR3: TGTGCCAGCAGCCTGGAGGGCAGCACTGAAGCTTTCTTT. The encoded protein is CASSLEGSTEAFF.